This entry concerns a single T cell receptor beta chain. 13 Jbeta primers and 60 Vbeta primers were used for the PCR. Only in-frame clones appear in the TCRdb table, and some are missing; sequencing was by immunoSEQ multiplex PCR. The sample lists roughly 120,000 clones; around 83% were seen once. In germline, CDR1 is LNHDA, CDR2 SQIVND (reference sequence). Trimming removed 1 base from V and 4 bases from J; junction bases left unmatched: 4. This CDR3 region has 15 residues. The sample belongs to a study of cytomegalovirus exposure and HLA in healthy donors. Background on the study: Earlier work reported around 110 million unique TCR beta sequences from about 170 million T cells.

The specimen was PBMCs. The rearrangement links TRBV19 to TRBJ1-5, with 7 bases matching TRBD1. The clonotype originates from a woman in her fifties or sixties in good health and CMV-seropositive. The CDR3 here is CASSIGIRGNQPQHF. CDR3 coding DNA: TGTGCCAGTAGTATAGGTATCAGGGGGAATCAGCCCCAGCATTTT.